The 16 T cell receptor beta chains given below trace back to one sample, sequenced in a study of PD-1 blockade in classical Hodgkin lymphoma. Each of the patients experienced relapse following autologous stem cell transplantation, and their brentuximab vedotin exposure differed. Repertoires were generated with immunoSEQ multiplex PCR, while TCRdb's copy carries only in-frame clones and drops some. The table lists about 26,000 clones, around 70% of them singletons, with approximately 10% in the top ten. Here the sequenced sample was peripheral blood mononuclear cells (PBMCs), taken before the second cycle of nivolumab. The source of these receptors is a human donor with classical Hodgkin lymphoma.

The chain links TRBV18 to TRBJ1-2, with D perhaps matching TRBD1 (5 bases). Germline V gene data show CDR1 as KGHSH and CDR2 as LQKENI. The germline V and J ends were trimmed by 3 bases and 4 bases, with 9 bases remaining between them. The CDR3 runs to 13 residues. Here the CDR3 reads CASSPPGGYGYTF. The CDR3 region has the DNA TGTGCCAGCTCACCGCCCGGGGGCTATGGCTACACCTTC.

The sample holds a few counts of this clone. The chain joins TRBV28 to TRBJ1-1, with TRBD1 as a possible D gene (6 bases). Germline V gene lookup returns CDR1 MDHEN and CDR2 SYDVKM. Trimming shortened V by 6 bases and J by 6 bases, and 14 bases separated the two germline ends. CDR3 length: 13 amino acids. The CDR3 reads CASRPGGIPEAFF. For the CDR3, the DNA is TGTGCCAGCAGACCTGGGGGCATCCCTGAAGCTTTCTTT.

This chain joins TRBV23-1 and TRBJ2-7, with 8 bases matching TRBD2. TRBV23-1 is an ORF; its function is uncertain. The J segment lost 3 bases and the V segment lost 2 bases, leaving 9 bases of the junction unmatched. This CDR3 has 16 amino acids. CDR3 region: CASSQRASGLHYEQYF. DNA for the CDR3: TGCGCCAGCAGTCAAAGGGCTAGCGGGCTACACTACGAGCAGTACTTC.

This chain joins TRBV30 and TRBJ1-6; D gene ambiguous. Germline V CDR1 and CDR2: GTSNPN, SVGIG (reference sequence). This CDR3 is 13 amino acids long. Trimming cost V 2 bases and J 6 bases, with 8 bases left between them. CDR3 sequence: CAWSSEGNSPLHF. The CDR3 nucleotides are TGTGCCTGGAGTAGTGAGGGTAATTCACCCCTCCACTTT.

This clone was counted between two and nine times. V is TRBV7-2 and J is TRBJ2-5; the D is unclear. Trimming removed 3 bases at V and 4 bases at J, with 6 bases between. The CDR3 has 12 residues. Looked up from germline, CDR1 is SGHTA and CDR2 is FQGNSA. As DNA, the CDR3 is TGTGCCAGCAGCTTTTCCGGAGAGACCCAGTACTTC. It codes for CASSFSGETQYF.

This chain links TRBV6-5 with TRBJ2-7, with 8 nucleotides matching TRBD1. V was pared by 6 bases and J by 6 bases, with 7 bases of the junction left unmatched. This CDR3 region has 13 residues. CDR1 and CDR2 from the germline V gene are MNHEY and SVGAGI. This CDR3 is CASRSQGAGEQYF. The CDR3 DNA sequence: TGTGCCAGCAGAAGCCAGGGGGCTGGCGAGCAGTACTTC.

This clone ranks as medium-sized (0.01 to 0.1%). DNA for the CDR3: TGCGCCAGCAGCCACGGAAGGGGCTACCAAGAGACCCAGTACTTC. Protein: CASSHGRGYQETQYF. This chain joins TRBV4-3 and TRBJ2-5; tentatively, D is TRBD1 (5 bases). Trimming left V 3 bases short and J 0 bases short, with 11 bases between. The CDR3 sequence is 15 residues long. The germline gives CDR1 LGHNA, CDR2 YSLEER.

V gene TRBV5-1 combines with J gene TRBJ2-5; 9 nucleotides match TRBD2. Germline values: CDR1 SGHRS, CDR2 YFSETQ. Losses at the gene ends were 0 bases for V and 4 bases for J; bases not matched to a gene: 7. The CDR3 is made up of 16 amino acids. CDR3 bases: TGCGCCAGCAGCTTGGATATAGCGGGAGCGGGAGAGACCCAGTACTTC. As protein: CASSLDIAGAGETQYF.

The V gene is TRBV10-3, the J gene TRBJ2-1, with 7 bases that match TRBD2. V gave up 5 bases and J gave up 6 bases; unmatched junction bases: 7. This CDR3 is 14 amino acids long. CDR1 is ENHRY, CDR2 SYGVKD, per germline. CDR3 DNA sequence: TGTGCCATCAGTATGTTGACTAGCCGCAATGAGCAGTTCTTC. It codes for CAISMLTSRNEQFF.

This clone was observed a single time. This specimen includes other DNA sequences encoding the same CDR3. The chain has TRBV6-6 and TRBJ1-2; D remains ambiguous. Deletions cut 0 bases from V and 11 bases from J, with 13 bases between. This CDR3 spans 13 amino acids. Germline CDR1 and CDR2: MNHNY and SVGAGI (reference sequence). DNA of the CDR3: TGTGCCAGCAGTTACTCCCCGGAGGGAGGTTACACCTTC. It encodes CASSYSPEGGYTF.

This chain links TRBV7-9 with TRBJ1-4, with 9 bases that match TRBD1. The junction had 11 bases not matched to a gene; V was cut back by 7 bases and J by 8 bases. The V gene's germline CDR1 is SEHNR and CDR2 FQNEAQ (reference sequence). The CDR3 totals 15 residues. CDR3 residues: CASTELQGAREKLFF. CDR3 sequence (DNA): TGTGCCAGCACCGAGCTACAGGGGGCCCGCGAAAAACTGTTTTTT.

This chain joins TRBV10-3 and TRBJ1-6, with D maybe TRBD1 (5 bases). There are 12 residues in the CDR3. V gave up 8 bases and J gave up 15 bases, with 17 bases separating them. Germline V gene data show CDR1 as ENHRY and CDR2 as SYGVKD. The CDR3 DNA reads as TGTGCCATCGGGCAAGCCGGGACGTTCCTCCACTTT. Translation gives CAIGQAGTFLHF.

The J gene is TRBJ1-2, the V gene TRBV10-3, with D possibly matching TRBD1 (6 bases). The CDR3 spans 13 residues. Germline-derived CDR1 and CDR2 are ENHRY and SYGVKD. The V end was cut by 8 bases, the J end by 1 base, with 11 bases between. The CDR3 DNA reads TGTGCCATCGGGGGGGCTAGTAACTATGGCTACACCTTC. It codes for CAIGGASNYGYTF.

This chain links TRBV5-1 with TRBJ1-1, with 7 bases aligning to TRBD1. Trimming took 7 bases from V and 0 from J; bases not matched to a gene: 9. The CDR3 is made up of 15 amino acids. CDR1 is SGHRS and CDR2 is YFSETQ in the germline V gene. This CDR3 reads CASLGDSGLNTEAFF. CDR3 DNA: TGCGCCAGCCTTGGGGACAGTGGCTTGAACACTGAAGCTTTCTTT.

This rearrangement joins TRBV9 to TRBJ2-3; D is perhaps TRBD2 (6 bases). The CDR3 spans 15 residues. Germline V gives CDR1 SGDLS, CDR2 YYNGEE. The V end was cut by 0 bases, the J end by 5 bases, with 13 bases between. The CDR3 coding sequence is TGTGCCAGCAGCGTAGAGTGGCGGGAAGGAGATACGCAGTATTTT. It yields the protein CASSVEWREGDTQYF.

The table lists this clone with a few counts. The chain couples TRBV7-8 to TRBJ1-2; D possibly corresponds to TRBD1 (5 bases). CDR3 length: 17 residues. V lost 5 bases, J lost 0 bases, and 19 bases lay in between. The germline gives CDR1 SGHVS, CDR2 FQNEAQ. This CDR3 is CASSEAPTVGANYGYTF. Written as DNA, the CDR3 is TGTGCCAGCAGCGAAGCCCCGACAGTAGGCGCTAACTATGGCTACACCTTC.